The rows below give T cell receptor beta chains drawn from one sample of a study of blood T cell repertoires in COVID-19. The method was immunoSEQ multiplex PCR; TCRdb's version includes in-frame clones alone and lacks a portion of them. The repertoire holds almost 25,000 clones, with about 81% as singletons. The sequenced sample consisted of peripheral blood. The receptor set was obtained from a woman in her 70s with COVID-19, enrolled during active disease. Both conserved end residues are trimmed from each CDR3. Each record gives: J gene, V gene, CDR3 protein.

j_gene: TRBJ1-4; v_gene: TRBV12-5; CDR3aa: ASGPGLLNEKLF
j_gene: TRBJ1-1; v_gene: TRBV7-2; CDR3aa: ASSLQVGAEAF
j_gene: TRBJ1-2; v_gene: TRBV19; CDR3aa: ASSIQGSLYGYT
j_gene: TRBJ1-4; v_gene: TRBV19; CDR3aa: ASSIQGAGATNEKLF
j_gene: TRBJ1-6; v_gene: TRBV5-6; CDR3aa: ASSLGSGQGNSPLH
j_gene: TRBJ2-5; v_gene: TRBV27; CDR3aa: ASSFRGGGETQY
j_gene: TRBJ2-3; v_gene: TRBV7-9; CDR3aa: ASSSPPSTDTQY
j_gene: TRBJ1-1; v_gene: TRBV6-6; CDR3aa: ASSLGQGYTEAF
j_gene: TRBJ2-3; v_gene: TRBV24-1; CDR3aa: ATSVRDTQY
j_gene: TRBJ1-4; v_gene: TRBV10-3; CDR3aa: AISAGDLTNEKLF
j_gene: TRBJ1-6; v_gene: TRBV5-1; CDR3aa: ASSLVQGYSPLH
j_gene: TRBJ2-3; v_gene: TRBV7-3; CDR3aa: ASSLQRGTDTQY
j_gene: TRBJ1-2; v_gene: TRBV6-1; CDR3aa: ASSATGWGDGYYGYT
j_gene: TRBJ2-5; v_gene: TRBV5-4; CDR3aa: ASSRGQGNYQETQY
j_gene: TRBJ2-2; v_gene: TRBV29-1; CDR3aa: SVEGTTITGELF
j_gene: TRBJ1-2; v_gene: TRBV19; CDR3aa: ASSPTVGVGYGYT
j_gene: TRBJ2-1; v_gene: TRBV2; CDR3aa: ASRDDKYEQF
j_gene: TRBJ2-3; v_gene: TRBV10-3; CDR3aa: AIRKIAGLAGSTDTQY
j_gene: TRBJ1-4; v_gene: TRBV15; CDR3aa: ATSRGGSGTNEKLF
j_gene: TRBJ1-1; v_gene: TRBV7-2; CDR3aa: ASSPRTGAEAF
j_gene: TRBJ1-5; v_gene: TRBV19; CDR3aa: ASTQQGSNQPQH
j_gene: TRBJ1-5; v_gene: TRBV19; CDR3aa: ASSLLADRGQH
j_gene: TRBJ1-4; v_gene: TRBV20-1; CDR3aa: SARTGNKLF
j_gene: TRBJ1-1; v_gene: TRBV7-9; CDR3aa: ASSFPGANTEAF
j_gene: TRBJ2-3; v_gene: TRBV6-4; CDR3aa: ASSAQSTDTQY
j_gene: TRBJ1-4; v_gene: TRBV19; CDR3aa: ASSSSVVKLF
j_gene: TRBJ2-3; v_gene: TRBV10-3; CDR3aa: AISGSRGPSTDTQY
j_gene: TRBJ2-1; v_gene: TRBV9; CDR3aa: ASSGVAGSNEQF
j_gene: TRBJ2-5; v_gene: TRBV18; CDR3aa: ASSPPSPRETQY
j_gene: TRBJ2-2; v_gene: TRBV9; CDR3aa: ASSSNTLAITGELF
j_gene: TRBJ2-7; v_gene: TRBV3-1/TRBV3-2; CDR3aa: ASSPRGQQGNEQY
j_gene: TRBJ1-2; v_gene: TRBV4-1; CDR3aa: ASSTGGGRGYGYT
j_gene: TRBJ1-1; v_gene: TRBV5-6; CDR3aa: ASSSTGVNTEAF
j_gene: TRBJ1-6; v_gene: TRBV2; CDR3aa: ASTSGQGEPH
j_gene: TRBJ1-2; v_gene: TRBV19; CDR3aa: ATSDRGRGYT
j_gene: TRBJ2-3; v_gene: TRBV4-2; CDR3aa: ASSQADLAGATDTQY
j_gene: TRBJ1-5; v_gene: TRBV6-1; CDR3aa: ASSESSRINQPQH
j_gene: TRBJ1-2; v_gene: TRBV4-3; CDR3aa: ASSQGLRTNDGYT
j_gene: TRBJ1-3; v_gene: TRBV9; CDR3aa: ASSVAGAGPHSGNTIY